These T cell receptor beta chains were read from a single sample in a study of PD-1 blockade in classical Hodgkin lymphoma. Produced via immunoSEQ multiplex PCR; TCRdb's table is partial and in-frame only. Here the sample spans about 28,000 clones, about 78% being singletons. Sequencing used peripheral blood mononuclear cells (PBMCs), obtained before the second cycle of nivolumab. These receptors all come from a human donor with classical Hodgkin lymphoma. Both conserved end residues are part of each CDR3. The order of the fields is J gene, clone size, V gene, D gene, CDR3 DNA, CDR3 protein. A D gene is named only where the DNA matches it firmly. The size field is filled for only some rows; it gives once, few, many or a size class.

>TRBJ2-3|NA|TRBV7-8|NA
TGTGCCAGCATCACCAGTGGAGGACCCACAGATCTTCCGCAGTATTTT
CASITSGGPTDLPQYF
>TRBJ2-2|once|TRBV27|TRBD1
TGTGCCAGCAGCCGACTCCGGACAGGGCGCACCGGGGAGCTGTTTTTT
CASSRLRTGRTGELFF
>TRBJ2-3|NA|TRBV11-2|NA
TGTGCCAGCAGCTTGGAGGGGGGGCAATATACGCAGTATTTT
CASSLEGGQYTQYF
>TRBJ2-3|NA|TRBV11-3|TRBD1
TGTGCCAGCAGCCAACAGGGGATTAGCACAGATACGCAGTATTTT
CASSQQGISTDTQYF
>TRBJ1-2|NA|TRBV28|TRBD1
TGTGCCAGCAGGCCCACTGGACAGGGCTACTATGGCTACACCTTC
CASRPTGQGYYGYTF
>TRBJ1-6|NA|TRBV7-8|TRBD1
TGTGCCAGCAGCTTCAATCCGGGACAGGGGAGCTCACCCCTCCACTTT
CASSFNPGQGSSPLHF
>TRBJ2-2|NA|TRBV19|NA
TGTGCCAGTAGGGGGCAGAACACCGGGGAGCTGTTCTTT
CASRGQNTGELFF
>TRBJ2-1|NA|TRBV7-3|NA
TGTGCCAGCAGCTTAAGGGGCTCCTACAATGAGCAGTTCTTC
CASSLRGSYNEQFF
>TRBJ1-2|NA|TRBV15|NA
TGTGCCACCAGCAGAGATGGGATCTATGGCTACACCTTC
CATSRDGIYGYTF
>TRBJ1-5|NA|TRBV7-2|NA
TGTGCCAGCAGCCGTCAACCGACGGGGCAGCCCCAGCATTTT
CASSRQPTGQPQHF
>TRBJ2-7|few|TRBV5-5|NA
TGTGCCAGCAGCTCCGGGGGCTACGAGCAGTACTTC
CASSSGGYEQYF
>TRBJ1-2|NA|TRBV19|NA
TGTGCCAGTAGTAATAGACGGGACTATGGCTACACCTTC
CASSNRRDYGYTF
>TRBJ2-7|few|TRBV27|TRBD1
TGTGCCAGCAGTTTACAGGGGGCTAACTACGAGCAGTACTTC
CASSLQGANYEQYF
>TRBJ2-6|few|TRBV11-3|NA
TGTGCCAGCAGCTCCCCGGGCTCTGGGGCCAACGTCCTGACTTTC
CASSSPGSGANVLTF
>TRBJ1-1|once|TRBV29-1|NA
TGCAGCGTTGAACTGCAGGGCGGTGAAGCTTTCTTT
CSVELQGGEAFF
>TRBJ2-7|medium-sized|TRBV9|NA
TGTGCCAGCAGCCCCCGGGGAGCCGACTACGAGCAGTACTTC
CASSPRGADYEQYF